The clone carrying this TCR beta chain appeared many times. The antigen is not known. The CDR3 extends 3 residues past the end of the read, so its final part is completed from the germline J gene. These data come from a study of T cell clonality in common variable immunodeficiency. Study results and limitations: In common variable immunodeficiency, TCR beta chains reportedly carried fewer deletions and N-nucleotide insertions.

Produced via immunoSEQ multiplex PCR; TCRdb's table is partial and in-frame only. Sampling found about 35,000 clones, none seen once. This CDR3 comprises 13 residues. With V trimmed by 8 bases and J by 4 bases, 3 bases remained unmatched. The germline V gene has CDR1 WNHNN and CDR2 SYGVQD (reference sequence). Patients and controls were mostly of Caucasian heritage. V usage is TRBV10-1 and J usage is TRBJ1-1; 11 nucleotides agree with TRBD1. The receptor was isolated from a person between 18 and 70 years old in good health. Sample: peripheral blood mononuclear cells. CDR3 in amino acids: CASAGQGGTEAFF. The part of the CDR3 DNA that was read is TGCGCCAGCGCGGGACAGGGGGGCACTGAA.